A single sample gave rise to the 21 T cell receptor beta chains below, sequenced in a study of CD8 T cells in Susac syndrome. Reverse transcription of 0.5 to 1 ug RNA was performed with random hexamers. TCRdb independently ran MiXCR on the immunoSEQ multiplex PCR reads; one entry per CDR3 protein. The data contain 200,000 to 250,000 distinct CDR3 sequences, 95% of them singletons. Sequenced material: CD4+ T cells from PBMCs. These TCRs come from a human donor with multiple sclerosis.

This sequence joins TRBV6-6 and TRBJ2-1; TRBD2 agrees at 11 bases. This CDR3 is 14 amino acids long. Germline CDR1 reads MNHNY; CDR2 reads SVGAGI (reference sequence). The J segment lost 5 bases and the V segment lost 8 bases, leaving 5 bases of the junction unmatched. In DNA, the CDR3 is TGTGCCAGCGAAGTAGCGGGAGGGGACAATGAGCAGTTCTTC. Amino acid sequence: CASEVAGGDNEQFF.

The genes are TRBV9 and TRBJ1-2; D might be TRBD1 (6 bases). Germline-derived CDR1 and CDR2 are SGDLS and YYNGEE. The CDR3 contains 15 residues. V lost 3 bases, J lost 3 bases, and 15 bases lay in between. CDR3 sequence reads: CASSATGSRDYGYTF. The CDR3 DNA reads TGTGCCAGCAGCGCCACAGGGAGCAGAGACTATGGCTACACCTTC.

Only one count was recorded for this clonotype. The V call is TRBV12-3 or TRBV12-4, the J call TRBJ1-1; D is undetermined. The CDR3 length is 10 residues. Between the trimmed V and J ends, which lost 7 bases and 7 bases, there was a span of 7 bases. CDR3 region: CASTSDEAFF. CDR3 coding DNA: TGTGCCAGCACCTCGGATGAAGCTTTCTTT.

The V gene is TRBV9, the J gene TRBJ2-1; tentatively, D is TRBD2 (6 bases). From germline, CDR1 is SGDLS and CDR2 YYNGEE. V was trimmed by 0 bases and J by 6 bases, leaving 10 bases between them. CDR3 length: 14 amino acids. CDR3 sequence: CASSVVGSGNEQFF. As DNA, the CDR3 is TGTGCCAGCAGCGTAGTCGGGAGTGGCAATGAGCAGTTCTTC.

The CDR3 region has the DNA TGCGCCAGCAGCTTCGCGGGAGATGAGCAGTTCTTC. It codes for CASSFAGDEQFF. This sequence joins TRBV5-1 and TRBJ2-1, with 7 nucleotides matching TRBD2. The CDR3 sequence is 12 residues long. V was clipped by 2 bases and J by 8 bases; unmatched bases: 1. Germline assignment: CDR1 SGHRS and CDR2 YFSETQ.

The chain joins TRBV9 to TRBJ2-7, with a possible D match to TRBD1 (5 bases). Germline V gene sequence: CDR1 SGDLS, CDR2 YYNGEE. The ends were cut back, 0 bases at V and 0 bases at J, with 10 bases in the middle. The CDR3 runs 15 residues. The CDR3 DNA sequence: TGTGCCAGCAGCGTAGAGTGGGGCACCTCCTACGAGCAGTACTTC. Its translation: CASSVEWGTSYEQYF.

The rearrangement links TRBV28 to TRBJ2-7; D unresolved. From germline, CDR1 is MDHEN and CDR2 SYDVKM. Trimming left V 5 bases short and J 5 bases short, with 13 bases between. This CDR3 has 13 residues. In DNA form, the CDR3 reads TGTGCCAGCAGTCCCCCCCCGAGCAACGAGCAGTACTTC. Translated, it gives CASSPPPSNEQYF.

The chain uses TRBV1 and TRBJ2-3. TRBV1 has pseudogene status. This CDR3 is built from 15 residues. The CDR3 reads CTSSQAGAGTDTQYF. The DNA for the CDR3 is TGCACCAGCAGCCAAGCGGGGGCTGGCACAGATACGCAGTATTTT.

The chain joins TRBV29-1 to TRBJ1-1, with D perhaps TRBD1 (6 bases). This CDR3 is built from 13 residues. Germline V gene sequence: CDR1 SQVTM, CDR2 ANQGSEA. V was trimmed by 3 bases and J by 5 bases, leaving 13 bases between them. CDR3 region: CSVDRGGPTEAFF. For the CDR3, the DNA is TGCAGCGTTGATAGGGGGGGCCCGACTGAAGCTTTCTTT.

This sequence joins TRBV6-5 and TRBJ2-1; 9 bases are a match to TRBD1. V shed 8 bases and J 10 bases; nucleotides not matched to a gene: 12. Germline CDR1 reads MNHEY; CDR2 reads SVGAGI. This CDR3 has 14 residues. The DNA of the CDR3 is TGTGCCAGCGGAACCGGGACAGGGTCTAACGAGCAGTTCTTC. Translated, it gives CASGTGTGSNEQFF.

The rearrangement links TRBV7-9 to TRBJ2-2; no reliable D call. The CDR3 sequence is 12 residues long. Germline CDR1 is SEHNR and CDR2 is FQNEAQ (reference sequence). Trimming took off 0 bases at V and 6 bases at J, with 2 bases between the two ends. CDR3 sequence: CASSLASGELFF. The CDR3 DNA reads TGTGCCAGCAGCTTAGCGTCCGGGGAGCTGTTTTTT.

This sequence joins TRBV20-1 and TRBJ2-5; 10 positions agree with TRBD2. This CDR3 has 14 amino acids. The V and J ends lost 0 bases and 5 bases, in that order; junction bases with no gene match: 3. CDR1 is DFQATT and CDR2 is SNEGSKA in the germline V gene (reference sequence). The CDR3: CSARDLLAGETQYF. CDR3 DNA sequence: TGCAGTGCTAGAGACCTACTAGCGGGGGAGACCCAGTACTTC.

CDR3 bases: TGTGCCAGCAGCCCCGACAGGGGGGACTATGGCTACACCTTC. Its translation: CASSPDRGDYGYTF. The rearrangement uses TRBV9 and TRBJ1-2, with 9 bases fitting TRBD1. V lost 4 bases, J lost 3 bases, and 4 bases stayed unmatched. The CDR3 consists of 14 residues. Germline CDR1 SGDLS, CDR2 YYNGEE.

The V gene is TRBV20-1, the J gene TRBJ2-7; D gene unclear. CDR1 is DFQATT, CDR2 SNEGSKA, per germline (reference sequence). CDR3 size: 13 residues. The V gene lost 0 bases and the J gene lost 5 bases, with 11 bases spanning the gap. CDR3 nucleotide sequence: TGCAGTGCTAGAGAGTCCCTGAAGGACGAGCAGTACTTC. Translating gives CSARESLKDEQYF.

The chain employs TRBV12-3 or TRBV12-4 and TRBJ2-5, with D possibly being TRBD1 (5 bases). The CDR3 extends over 17 amino acids. The V end was cut by 5 bases, the J end by 2 bases, with 21 bases between. DNA of the CDR3: TGTGCCAGCAGTCATCCCTGGAGATGGGGCAGGCAAGAGACCCAGTACTTC. Protein: CASSHPWRWGRQETQYF.

This clonotype was detected only once. The chain links TRBV5-4 to TRBJ2-4, with TRBD1 matching 7 bases. This CDR3 spans 15 amino acids. Germline V CDR1 and CDR2: SGHNT, YYREEE (reference sequence). With 4 bases clipped from V and 4 bases from J, the junction kept 8 bases outside the gene matches. CDR3 sequence: CASSPRQGGKNIQYF. CDR3 bases: TGTGCCAGCAGCCCAAGACAGGGCGGAAAAAACATTCAGTACTTC.

The genes are TRBV4-1 and TRBJ2-1; no clear D gene. The germline CDR1 and CDR2 sequences are MGHRA and YSYEKL. This CDR3 is built from 14 residues. Trimming removed 0 bases from V and 8 bases from J, with 11 bases in between. This CDR3 reads CASSQDRFGDEQFF. The CDR3, as DNA: TGCGCCAGCAGCCAAGATCGCTTCGGCGATGAGCAGTTCTTC.

The chain has TRBV3-1 and TRBJ2-1; D unresolved. The germline V gene has CDR1 LGHDT and CDR2 YNNKEL (reference sequence). V dropped 4 bases and J dropped 2 bases, with 21 bases sitting between them. The CDR3 has 18 amino acids. The CDR3, as DNA: TGTGCCAGCAGCCGGCAACGTGGGCAGGTCGGCCCCTACAATGAGCAGTTCTTC. This sequence encodes CASSRQRGQVGPYNEQFF.

V and J are TRBV3-1 and TRBJ1-2, with D perhaps matching TRBD1 (6 bases). V was pared by 3 bases and J by 1 base, with 12 bases between. The CDR3 totals 15 residues. CDR1 is LGHDT, CDR2 YNNKEL, per germline (reference sequence). The CDR3 loop is CASSQRDTFNYGYTF. In DNA, the CDR3 is TGTGCCAGCAGCCAGCGGGACACCTTTAACTATGGCTACACCTTC.

The chain is built from TRBV3-1 and TRBJ1-1; unclear D gene. Germline loops: CDR1 LGHDT, CDR2 YNNKEL (reference sequence). This CDR3 is built from 14 residues. V was trimmed by 3 bases and J by 1 base, leaving 9 bases between them. CDR3 residues: CASSHHSSNTEAFF. As DNA, the CDR3 is TGTGCCAGCAGCCACCATTCTTCGAACACTGAAGCTTTCTTT.

The rearrangement joins TRBV19 to TRBJ1-1, with 7 bases aligning to TRBD1. The germline V gene encodes CDR1 LNHDA and CDR2 SQIVND (reference sequence). This CDR3 region has 14 residues. The V segment lost 6 bases and the J segment 3 bases; nucleotides outside the gene matches: 7. CDR3 DNA: TGTGCCAGTAGAGACGGGACAGCCTACACTGAAGCTTTCTTT. Translation gives CASRDGTAYTEAFF. The complete variable domain, with remaining parts taken from reference TRBV19 and TRBJ1-1, reads DGGITQSPKYLFRKEGQNVTLSCEQNLNHDAMYWYRQDPGQGLRLIYYSQIVNDFQKGDIAEGYSVSREKKESFPLTVTSAQKNPTAFYLCASRDGTAYTEAFFGQGTRLTVV.